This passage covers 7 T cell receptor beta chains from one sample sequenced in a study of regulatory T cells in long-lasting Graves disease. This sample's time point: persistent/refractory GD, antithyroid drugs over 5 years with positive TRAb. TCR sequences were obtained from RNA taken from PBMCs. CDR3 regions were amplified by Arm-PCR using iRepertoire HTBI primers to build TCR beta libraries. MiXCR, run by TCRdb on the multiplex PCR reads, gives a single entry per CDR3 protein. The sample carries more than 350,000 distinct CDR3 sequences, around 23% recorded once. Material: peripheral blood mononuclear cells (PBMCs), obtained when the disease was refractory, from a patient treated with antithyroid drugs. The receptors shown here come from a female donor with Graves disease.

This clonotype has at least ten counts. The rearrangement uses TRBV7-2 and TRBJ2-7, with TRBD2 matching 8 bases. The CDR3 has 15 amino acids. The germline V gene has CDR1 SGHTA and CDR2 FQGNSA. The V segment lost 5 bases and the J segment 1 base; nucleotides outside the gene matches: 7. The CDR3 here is CASSRTSQPSYEQYF. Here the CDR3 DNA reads TGTGCCAGCAGCAGGACTAGCCAACCTTCCTACGAGCAGTACTTC. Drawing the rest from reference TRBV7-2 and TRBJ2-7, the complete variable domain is GAGVSQSPSNKVTEKGKDVELRCDPISGHTALYWYRQSLGQGLEFLIYFQGNSAPDKSGLPSDRFSAERTGGSVSTLTIQRTQQEDSAVYLCASSRTSQPSYEQYFGPGTRLTVT.

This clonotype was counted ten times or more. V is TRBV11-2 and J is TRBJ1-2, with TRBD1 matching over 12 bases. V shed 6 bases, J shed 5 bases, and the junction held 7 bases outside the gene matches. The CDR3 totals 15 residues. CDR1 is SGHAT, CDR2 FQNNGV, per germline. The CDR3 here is CASSFGTGGSYGYTF. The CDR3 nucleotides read TGTGCCAGCAGTTTCGGGACAGGGGGCTCTTATGGCTACACCTTC.

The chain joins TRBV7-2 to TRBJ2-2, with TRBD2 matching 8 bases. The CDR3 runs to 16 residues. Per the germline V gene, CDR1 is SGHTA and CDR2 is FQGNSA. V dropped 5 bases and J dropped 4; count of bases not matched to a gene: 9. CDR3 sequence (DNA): TGTGCCAGCAGCCCACAGAACCTAGCGGGCACCGGGGAGCTGTTTTTT. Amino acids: CASSPQNLAGTGELFF. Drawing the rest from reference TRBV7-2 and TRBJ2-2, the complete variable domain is GAGVSQSPSNKVTEKGKDVELRCDPISGHTALYWYRQSLGQGLEFLIYFQGNSAPDKSGLPSDRFSAERTGGSVSTLTIQRTQQEDSAVYLCASSPQNLAGTGELFFGEGSRLTVL.

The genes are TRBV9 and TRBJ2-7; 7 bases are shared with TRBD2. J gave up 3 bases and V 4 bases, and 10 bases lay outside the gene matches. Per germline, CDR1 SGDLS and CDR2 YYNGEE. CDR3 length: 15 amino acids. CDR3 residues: CASSLGEGPNYEQYF. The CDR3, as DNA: TGTGCCAGCAGCCTGGGGGAGGGGCCCAACTACGAGCAGTACTTC.

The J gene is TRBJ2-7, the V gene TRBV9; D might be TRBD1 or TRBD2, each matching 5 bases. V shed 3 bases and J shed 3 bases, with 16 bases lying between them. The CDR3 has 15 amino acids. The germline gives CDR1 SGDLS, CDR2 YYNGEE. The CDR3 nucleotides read TGTGCCAGCAGCGCTTTCGACGGGACGGTCTACGAGCAGTACTTC. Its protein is CASSAFDGTVYEQYF.

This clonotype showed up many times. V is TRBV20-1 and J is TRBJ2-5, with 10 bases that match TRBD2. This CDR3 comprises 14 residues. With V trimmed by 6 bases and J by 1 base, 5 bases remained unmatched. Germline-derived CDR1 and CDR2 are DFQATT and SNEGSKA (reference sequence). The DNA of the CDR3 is TGCAGTGCCCTTCGGACTAGCGGCCAAGAGACCCAGTACTTC. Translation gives CSALRTSGQETQYF.

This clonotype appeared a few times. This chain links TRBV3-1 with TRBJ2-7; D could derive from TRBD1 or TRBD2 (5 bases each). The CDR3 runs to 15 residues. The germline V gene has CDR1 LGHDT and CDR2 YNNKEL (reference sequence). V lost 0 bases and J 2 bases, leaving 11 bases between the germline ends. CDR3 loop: CASSQERGLAYEQYF. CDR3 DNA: TGTGCCAGCAGCCAAGAGAGGGGCCTCGCCTACGAGCAGTACTTC.